The source of this T cell receptor (beta chain) is a study of blood T cells in healthy people across ages. Points from the study as a whole: Getting older went along with TCR beta diversity per million T cells dropping roughly linearly. Donors of long life had a larger count of naive CD4+ cells and greater diversity than aged donors.

Combining a sample-barcoded 5' primer with a J-beta primer mix, a second PCR ran for roughly 7 to 12 cycles. Each of the samples gave a minimum of 3 million paired-end reads that contained CDR3. TCRdb re-derived calls from the 5' RACE reads in MiXCR, one entry per CDR3 protein. Among hundreds of thousands of distinct CDR3 sequences, approximately 50% were seen once, and the ten largest hold 25% to 35%. With respect to this clonotype: Its cognate antigen is unknown.

V dropped 2 bases and J dropped 4 bases, with 12 bases sitting between them. CDR3 length: 15 amino acids. The sequence was obtained from an older woman in good health. The sequencing sample was made of blood. V gene TRBV12-3 or TRBV12-4 combines with J gene TRBJ1-5; tentatively, D is TRBD1 (5 bases). This CDR3 is CASSLSAGPNQPQHF. The DNA for the CDR3 is TGTGCCAGCAGTTTATCCGCAGGGCCTAATCAGCCCCAGCATTTT.